Listed here are 27 T cell receptor beta chains from one sample, sequenced in a study of blood T cell repertoires in COVID-19. The table came from immunoSEQ multiplex PCR; TCRdb's copy has only in-frame clones and leaves some out. The sample records 150,000 to 200,000 clones, 85% to 95% being singletons. The sequenced material came from peripheral blood. These receptor sequences come from an older woman with COVID-19, enrolled during active disease.

The genes are TRBV19 and TRBJ2-7, with 9 nucleotides matching TRBD2. CDR3 length: 12 residues. V was clipped by 10 bases and J by 3 bases; unmatched bases: 4. Looked up from germline, CDR1 is LNHDA and CDR2 is SQIVND (reference sequence). The CDR3 region has the DNA TGTGCCACCGGTAGCGGGGGCTACGAGCAGTACTTC. Translation: CATGSGGYEQYF.

This chain links TRBV4-1 with TRBJ1-3; possibly TRBD1 for D (6 bases). The CDR3 sequence is 14 residues long. CDR1 MGHRA and CDR2 YSYEKL come from the germline V gene. V was pared by 6 bases and J by 4 bases, with 13 bases between. DNA for the CDR3: TGCGCCAGCAGGCCGGACAGCCGCGGAAACACCATATATTTT. Protein: CASRPDSRGNTIYF.

The chain is built from TRBV7-9 and TRBJ2-1; the match to TRBD2 covers 10 bases. This CDR3 is 16 amino acids long. CDR1 and CDR2 (germline): SEHNR, FQNEAQ (reference sequence). Germline trimming cut 2 bases from V and 4 bases from J; bases unmatched to any gene: 5. The CDR3 bases are TGTGCCAGCAGCTTACCCGGGACTAGCGATTACAATGAGCAGTTCTTC. Protein sequence: CASSLPGTSDYNEQFF.

In nucleotides, the CDR3 is TGTGCCAGCAGCTTAGGGACTAGCGGGGGCCAGCAGTTCTTC. Its translation: CASSLGTSGGQQFF. The rearrangement links TRBV7-9 to TRBJ2-1; 13 bases are shared with TRBD2. This CDR3 contains 14 residues. CDR1 is SEHNR and CDR2 is FQNEAQ in the germline V gene (reference sequence). The V gene end was trimmed by 1 base and the J gene end by 11 bases; junction bases not matched to a gene: 2.

V usage is TRBV6-2 or TRBV6-3 and J usage is TRBJ2-2, with D hard to call. CDR1 is MNHEY, CDR2 SVGEGT, per germline. Trimming shortened V by 5 bases and J by 5 bases, and 6 bases separated the two germline ends. CDR3 size: 12 residues. CDR3 residues: CASSTHTGELFF. DNA for the CDR3: TGTGCCAGCAGTACTCATACCGGGGAGCTGTTTTTT.

CDR3: CASSRTGISNQPQHF. Here the CDR3 DNA reads TGTGCCAGTAGTAGGACAGGGATAAGCAATCAGCCCCAGCATTTT. This chain links TRBV19 with TRBJ1-5, with 8 bases lining up with TRBD1. The CDR3 has 15 amino acids. CDR1 LNHDA and CDR2 SQIVND come from the germline V gene (reference sequence). Germline trimming cut 4 bases from V and 1 base from J; bases unmatched to any gene: 3. Full variable domain (remainder filled in from reference TRBV19 and TRBJ1-5): DGGITQSPKYLFRKEGQNVTLSCEQNLNHDAMYWYRQDPGQGLRLIYYSQIVNDFQKGDIAEGYSVSREKKESFPLTVTSAQKNPTAFYLCASSRTGISNQPQHFGDGTRLSIL.

This chain uses TRBV7-2 with TRBJ1-2, with D maybe TRBD1 (6 bases). CDR1 and CDR2 (germline): SGHTA, FQGNSA. The CDR3 sequence is 13 residues long. Between the trimmed V and J ends, which lost 4 bases and 6 bases, there was a span of 12 bases. The CDR3 DNA reads TGTGCCAGCAGCTCCTCGCCAGGGGATGGCTACACCTTC. Translating it yields CASSSSPGDGYTF.

V gene TRBV30 combines with J gene TRBJ1-4; D is possibly TRBD1 (5 bases). This CDR3 is built from 14 residues. CDR1 is GTSNPN, CDR2 SVGIG, per germline (reference sequence). The V gene lost 2 bases and the J gene lost 8 bases, with 15 bases spanning the gap. In DNA, the CDR3 is TGTGCCTGGAGTAGGGACTCTCCGCGGGAAAAACTGTTTTTT. Translated, it gives CAWSRDSPREKLFF.

V gene TRBV2 combines with J gene TRBJ1-3; TRBD1 might be the D (6 bases). With 4 bases removed from V and 3 bases from J, the gap between germline ends came to 13 bases. The germline V gene encodes CDR1 SNHLY and CDR2 FYNNEI. This CDR3 region has 15 residues. The CDR3 spells CASSGQGMNGNTIYF. CDR3 nucleotides: TGTGCCAGCAGTGGTCAGGGGATGAATGGAAACACCATATATTTT.

J is TRBJ2-7 and V is TRBV11-2; the D gene is possibly TRBD1 (6 bases). From germline, CDR1 is SGHAT and CDR2 FQNNGV. The V and J ends lost 0 bases and 6 bases respectively, with 12 bases between them. The CDR3 loop spans 14 amino acids. The CDR3 reads CASSLDSAQGEQYF. The CDR3 DNA is TGTGCCAGCAGCTTAGATTCGGCACAGGGCGAGCAGTACTTC.

This sequence joins TRBV4-1 and TRBJ1-1; 12 bases line up with TRBD1. The CDR3 contains 17 residues. Germline-derived CDR1 and CDR2 are MGHRA and YSYEKL. V lost 5 bases, J lost 1 base, and 8 bases stayed unmatched. DNA of the CDR3: TGCGCCAGCAGCACCCGTCCGGGACAGGGGGCGAACACTGAAGCTTTCTTT. Translated: CASSTRPGQGANTEAFF.

The chain links TRBV18 to TRBJ1-2; D is undetermined. V shed 3 bases and J shed 1 base, with 6 bases lying between them. The CDR3 has 13 residues. Germline V gene lookup returns CDR1 KGHSH and CDR2 LQKENI. The CDR3 region has the DNA TGTGCCAGCTCACCCGACAATAACTATGGCTACACCTTC. This codes for CASSPDNNYGYTF. The whole variable domain, remainder taken from reference TRBV18 and TRBJ1-2, is NAGVMQNPRHLVRRRGQEARLRCSPMKGHSHVYWYRQLPEEGLKFMVYLQKENIIDESGMPKERFSAEFPKEGPSILRIQQVVRGDSAAYFCASSPDNNYGYTFGSGTRLTVV.

This rearrangement joins TRBV15 to TRBJ2-6, with unresolved D. The CDR3 covers 15 residues. The ends were cut back, 0 bases at V and 1 base at J, with 4 bases in the middle. Germline V gene sequence: CDR1 LNHNV, CDR2 YYDKDF (reference sequence). CDR3 residues: CATSRDRSGANVLTF. CDR3 bases: TGTGCCACCAGCAGAGACAGGTCTGGGGCCAACGTCCTGACTTTC.

The chain carries TRBV4-1 and TRBJ1-3; the D gene is possibly TRBD1 (5 bases). The V gene lost 0 bases and the J gene lost 3 bases, with 9 bases spanning the gap. This CDR3 contains 15 residues. Germline lookup yields CDR1 MGHRA and CDR2 YSYEKL. This CDR3 reads CASSQEFRGGNTIYF. In DNA form, the CDR3 reads TGCGCCAGCAGCCAAGAATTTAGGGGTGGAAACACCATATATTTT.

The V gene is TRBV5-6, the J gene TRBJ1-2, with D possibly TRBD1 on 5 matching bases. Trimming took 3 bases from V and 3 from J, leaving 18 bases between them. CDR1 is SGHDT and CDR2 is YYEEEE in the germline V gene. The CDR3 length is 16 residues. CDR3 DNA sequence: TGTGCCAGCAGCTCCGGTAGGGGCAGATTGGACTATGGCTACACCTTC. Translating it yields CASSSGRGRLDYGYTF.

The V call is TRBV5-1, the J call TRBJ2-3, with 11 positions matching TRBD2. Germline V CDR1 and CDR2: SGHRS, YFSETQ. Trimming at V came to 4 bases and at J to 1 base, leaving 5 bases not matched to a gene. CDR3 length: 16 amino acids. For the CDR3, the DNA is TGCGCCAGCAGCCGCACGACTAGCGGGGGCACAGATACGCAGTATTTT. As protein: CASSRTTSGGTDTQYF. The whole variable domain, filled in from reference TRBV5-1 and TRBJ2-3, reads KAGVTQTPRYLIKTRGQQVTLSCSPISGHRSVSWYQQTPGQGLQFLFEYFSETQRNKGNFPGRFSGRQFSNSRSEMNVSTLELGDSALYLCASSRTTSGGTDTQYFGPGTRLTVL.

This sequence joins TRBV6-5 and TRBJ2-7; TRBD1 agrees at 8 bases. The V and J ends lost 11 bases and 2 bases, in that order; junction bases with no gene match: 8. The germline gives CDR1 MNHEY, CDR2 SVGAGI. The CDR3 consists of 13 residues. The DNA for the CDR3 is TGTGCCTCCCAGGACAGGGCCCCCTACGAGCAGTACTTC. The encoded protein is CASQDRAPYEQYF.

The J gene is TRBJ1-5, the V gene TRBV3-1 (or the pseudogene TRBV3-2); no firm D call. Germline CDR1 is LGHDT and CDR2 is YNNKEL (reference sequence). The CDR3 is made up of 13 amino acids. Trimming left V 0 bases short and J 6 bases short, with 6 bases between. The CDR3 nucleotides read TGTGCCAGCAGCCAAGATGAGGTTCAGCCCCAGCATTTT. It encodes CASSQDEVQPQHF.

The chain employs TRBV7-3 and TRBJ1-2; 10 bases map to TRBD1. CDR1 SGHTA and CDR2 FQGTGA come from the germline V gene. J was trimmed by 8 bases and V by 2 bases; bases with no gene match: 8. The CDR3 length is 15 residues. The CDR3 spells CASSLGTGALGGYTF. CDR3 sequence (DNA): TGTGCCAGCAGCTTAGGGACAGGGGCTCTGGGCGGCTACACCTTC.

This clone was observed a few times. This sequence joins TRBV2 and TRBJ1-1; no reliable D call. Trimming left V 7 bases short and J 11 bases short, with 14 bases between. The CDR3 totals 11 residues. Germline V CDR1 and CDR2: SNHLY, FYNNEI. Written as DNA, the CDR3 is TGTGCCAGCACAACTTTATTCGGGGCTTTCTTT. It yields the protein CASTTLFGAFF.

The chain has TRBV18 and TRBJ1-2; TRBD1 might be the D (6 bases). This CDR3 has 14 residues. Between the trimmed V and J ends, which lost 5 bases and 0 bases, there was a span of 10 bases. Germline assignment: CDR1 KGHSH and CDR2 LQKENI. The CDR3 sequence: CASSDRFSNYGYTF. CDR3 sequence (DNA): TGTGCCAGCTCAGACAGGTTTTCTAACTATGGCTACACCTTC.

The rearrangement joins TRBV11-2 to TRBJ1-1, with D perhaps TRBD1 (6 bases). The CDR3 spans 15 residues. Between the trimmed V and J ends, which lost 3 bases and 1 base, there was a span of 12 bases. The V gene's germline CDR1 is SGHAT and CDR2 FQNNGV. CDR3 protein: CASSLNRAGNTEAFF. The CDR3 region has the DNA TGTGCCAGCAGCTTGAACAGGGCGGGGAACACTGAAGCTTTCTTT.

This chain joins TRBV29-1 and TRBJ2-1, with TRBD1 identical over 11 bases. The CDR3 has 14 amino acids. With V trimmed by 6 bases and J by 7 bases, 8 bases remained unmatched. CDR1 is SQVTM and CDR2 is ANQGSEA in the germline V gene. The CDR3 DNA follows: TGCAGCGTATCCCGGGACAGGGGGTGGAATGAGCAGTTCTTC. It codes for CSVSRDRGWNEQFF.

The chain is built from TRBV6-6 and TRBJ1-2, with a weak D call TRBD1 (6 bases). The length of the CDR3 is 13 residues. V was cut by 2 bases and J by 8 bases, with 12 bases left in between. Germline V gene sequence: CDR1 MNHNY, CDR2 SVGAGI (reference sequence). The CDR3 sequence is CASSYEGRGGYTF. Written as DNA, the CDR3 is TGTGCCAGCAGTTACGAAGGCAGGGGCGGCTACACCTTC.

CDR3 region: CASSPSRGSTDTQYF. The CDR3 nucleotides are TGTGCCAGCTCACCTTCTAGAGGTTCAACAGATACGCAGTATTTT. The rearrangement uses TRBV18 and TRBJ2-3; no definite D call. CDR1 and CDR2 (germline): KGHSH, LQKENI. CDR3 length equals 15 residues. Trimming cost V 3 bases and J 3 bases, with 13 bases left between them.

A note on this clone: The junction departs from the called germline gene at one end, perhaps through a read error. The V gene is TRBV7-7, the J gene TRBJ1-2, with TRBD1 identical over 7 bases. CDR1 is SSHAT and CDR2 is FNYEAQ in the germline V gene (reference sequence). This CDR3 is 15 amino acids long. CDR3 loop: CASSLAVGTVYGYTF. The CDR3 DNA sequence: TGTGCTAGCAGCTTAGCCGTGGGGACAGTCTATGGCTACACCTTC.

V and J are TRBV11-2 and TRBJ1-4, with D hard to call. Per germline, CDR1 SGHAT and CDR2 FQNNGV. Trimming took off 5 bases at V and 4 bases at J, with 14 bases between the two ends. This CDR3 has 15 amino acids. The CDR3: CASSPRAGNNEKLFF. The CDR3 coding sequence is TGTGCCAGCAGCCCGCGGGCAGGAAATAATGAAAAACTGTTTTTT.